One and the same sample provided the 16 T cell receptor beta chains below, sequenced in a study of blood T cells in healthy people across ages (dated by TCRdb to 2015 to 2017). Library construction relied on 5' RACE. Sequencing relied on an Illumina HiSeq 2500. A second PCR of about 6 to 11 cycles was performed with a sample-barcoded 5' primer and a J-beta primer mix. TCRdb reran the public reads through fastp at Q25 and MiXCR, keeping productive beta chains. Each CDR3 protein appears once, grouped with its most common genes and DNA. This sample is represented by roughly 700,000 distinct CDR3 sequences; 49% of them were singletons. The leading ten clones occupy 30% to 40% of the sample. The material sequenced was blood. The origin of the receptors is a woman in her sixties or seventies in good health.

CDR3 region: CASSLKREIYNEQYF. The CDR3 nucleotides are TGTGCCAGCAGCTTAAAGCGGGAGATCTACAATGAGCAGTACTTC. The genes are TRBV5-6 and TRBJ2-7, with 8 bases identical to TRBD2. CDR3 length: 15 residues. The V gene end was trimmed by 2 bases and the J gene end by 7 bases; junction bases not matched to a gene: 11. Germline V CDR1 and CDR2: SGHDT, YYEEEE.

V and J are TRBV7-6 and TRBJ2-7; 9 nucleotides align to TRBD1. V dropped 7 bases and J dropped 3; count of bases not matched to a gene: 7. CDR1 and CDR2 (germline): SGHVS, FNYEAQ. The CDR3 spans 14 residues. CDR3 DNA: TGTGCCAGCAACTCCGGGACAGGGCACTACGAGCAGTACTTC. Protein product: CASNSGTGHYEQYF.

The chain has TRBV30 and TRBJ2-3; no definite D call. Trimming pared 5 bases from V and 5 bases from J, leaving 8 bases between. CDR1 is GTSNPN, CDR2 SVGIG, per germline (reference sequence). The CDR3 covers 11 residues. As DNA, the CDR3 is TGTGCCTGGGGAGCTCAAGATACGCAGTATTTT. This encodes CAWGAQDTQYF.

This rearrangement joins TRBV5-4 to TRBJ1-1; the match to TRBD1 covers 7 bases. This CDR3 spans 15 amino acids. Looked up from germline, CDR1 is SGHNT and CDR2 is YYREEE (reference sequence). V lost 4 bases and J lost 2; bases outside the gene matches: 8. The DNA for the CDR3 is TGTGCCAGCAGCCGCCGGGACAGAGCTAACACTGAAGCTTTCTTT. Translated, it gives CASSRRDRANTEAFF.

V is TRBV12-5 and J is TRBJ2-1; D ambiguous. The CDR3 is 14 amino acids. The germline V gene encodes CDR1 LGHNT and CDR2 FRNRAP. The germline V and J ends were trimmed by 0 bases and 5 bases, with 8 bases remaining between them. The chain's CDR3 is CASGLVLLDNEQFF. CDR3 in DNA: TGTGCTAGTGGTTTGGTCCTACTTGACAATGAGCAGTTCTTC.

The rearrangement joins TRBV2 to TRBJ1-4; D might be TRBD1 (5 bases). Germline CDR1 reads SNHLY; CDR2 reads FYNNEI. This CDR3 is 13 amino acids long. Trimming removed 5 bases from V and 14 bases from J, with 18 bases in between. CDR3 DNA sequence: TGTGCCAGCAGTCGGGATAATCGGGGGAAGCTGTTTTTT. Protein: CASSRDNRGKLFF. The whole variable domain, remainder taken from reference TRBV2 and TRBJ1-4, is EPEVTQTPSHQVTQMGQEVILRCVPISNHLYFYWYRQILGQKVEFLVSFYNNEISEKSEIFDDQFSVERPDGSNFTLKIRSTKLEDSAMYFCASSRDNRGKLFFGSGTQLSVL.

The chain has TRBV7-2 and TRBJ2-3; TRBD1 aligns across 9 bases. Germline V lookup: CDR1 SGHTA, CDR2 FQGNSA. J was trimmed by 5 bases and V by 8 bases; bases with no gene match: 11. The length of the CDR3 is 15 residues. The CDR3 region has the DNA TGTGCCAGCCGCGACCGGACAGGGGAAGGAGATACGCAGTATTTT. Translated, it gives CASRDRTGEGDTQYF.

This rearrangement joins TRBV20-1 to TRBJ2-1; tentatively, D is TRBD1 (6 bases). V shed 6 bases and J shed 2 bases, with 14 bases lying between them. Germline V lookup: CDR1 DFQATT, CDR2 SNEGSKA (reference sequence). The CDR3 extends over 14 amino acids. The CDR3 sequence: CSANTGTAYNEQFF. The CDR3 DNA is TGCAGTGCCAACACAGGGACCGCCTACAATGAGCAGTTCTTC.

This clonotype was detected once. This chain joins TRBV20-1 and TRBJ2-1; perhaps TRBD2 as D (7 bases). From germline, CDR1 is DFQATT and CDR2 SNEGSKA (reference sequence). The CDR3 totals 14 residues. Trimming pared 7 bases from V and 6 bases from J, leaving 19 bases between. In DNA form, the CDR3 reads TGCAGTGTCAGCCAGACGGGGGGCTCCAATGAGCAGTTCTTC. This codes for CSVSQTGGSNEQFF.

This clonotype has just a few counts. The chain combines TRBV5-1 with TRBJ1-4; 9 bases match TRBD1. CDR1 is SGHRS, CDR2 YFSETQ, per germline. The CDR3 runs to 14 residues. V lost 4 bases to trimming and J lost 8 bases; unmatched junction nucleotides: 6. The CDR3 DNA is TGCGCCAGCAGCAAACAGGGGGCTCAAGAAAAACTGTTTTTT. It encodes CASSKQGAQEKLFF.

The J gene is TRBJ1-2, the V gene TRBV24-1, with a possible D match to TRBD1 (6 bases). CDR1 is KGHDR and CDR2 is SFDVKD in the germline V gene. The CDR3 loop spans 14 amino acids. V dropped 4 bases and J dropped 4 bases, with 12 bases sitting between them. The CDR3 DNA sequence: TGTGCCACCAGTGACCTTACAGGGACCTATGGCTACACCTTC. Amino acids: CATSDLTGTYGYTF.

This clonotype has only a few counts. The V call is TRBV7-2, the J call TRBJ2-1; D is undetermined. Deletions cut 2 bases from V and 0 bases from J, with 8 bases between. The CDR3 covers 15 residues. CDR1 is SGHTA and CDR2 is FQGNSA in the germline V gene. CDR3 amino acids: CASSLTQSSYNEQFF. CDR3 DNA: TGTGCCAGCAGCTTAACACAGAGCTCCTACAATGAGCAGTTCTTC.

The chain employs TRBV4-2 and TRBJ2-5; perhaps TRBD2 as D (5 bases). The end of the DNA fits TRBJ2-7 better, so the J call may be wrong. CDR1 and CDR2 from the germline V gene are LGHNA and YNFKEQ. The CDR3 length is 16 residues. The CDR3 spells CASSQGGPPVTGEQYF. CDR3 DNA sequence: TGTGCCAGCAGCCAAGGCGGGCCACCCGTTACTGGCGAGCAGTACTTC.

J is TRBJ1-1 and V is TRBV20-1; no firm D call. The V end lost 3 bases, the J end lost 3 bases, and 17 bases lay between the germline ends. The germline V gene has CDR1 DFQATT and CDR2 SNEGSKA (reference sequence). The CDR3 covers 15 residues. The CDR3 region has the DNA TGCAGTGCTAGCCTTCCCTCGGGATTTGACACTGAAGCTTTCTTT. This codes for CSASLPSGFDTEAFF.

This clonotype has more than one count but fewer than ten. The rearrangement joins TRBV9 to TRBJ1-2; D gene unclear. Germline V gene data show CDR1 as SGDLS and CDR2 as YYNGEE. Trimming stripped 1 base from V and 4 bases from J, with 11 bases between. The CDR3 runs 14 residues. The CDR3 spells CASSVRMDSYGYTF. For the CDR3, the DNA is TGTGCCAGCAGCGTACGGATGGATAGCTATGGCTACACCTTC. Using reference TRBV9 and TRBJ1-2 for the parts outside the CDR3, the full variable domain is DSGVTQTPKHLITATGQRVTLRCSPRSGDLSVYWYQQSLDQGLQFLIQYYNGEERAKGNILERFSAQQFPDLHSELNLSSLELGDSALYFCASSVRMDSYGYTFGSGTRLTVV.

The V and J genes are TRBV10-3 and TRBJ1-1, with D possibly matching TRBD1 (5 bases). CDR3 length: 12 amino acids. Trimming took 4 bases from V and 13 from J, leaving 16 bases between them. Germline CDR1 ENHRY, CDR2 SYGVKD. The CDR3 region is CAISGPDLGVFF. The CDR3 coding sequence is TGTGCCATCAGTGGCCCCGACCTGGGGGTTTTCTTT.